The present entry profiles one TCR beta chain with its context. No antigen is known for it. The sample originates from a study of regulatory T cells in long-lasting Graves disease. The study, taken as a whole, reports: TCR diversity in persistent Graves' patients was below that of newly diagnosed ones.

CDR1 is SGDLS, CDR2 YYNGEE, per germline. Trimming took off 0 bases at V and 2 bases at J, with 10 bases between the two ends. The CDR3 has 15 residues. Time point denoted: newly diagnosed GD, antithyroid drugs for less than 3 months. Extracted PBMC RNA gave rise to the TCR library. TCR beta libraries were built with iRepertoire HTBI primers and Arm-PCR of CDR3 regions. One entry per CDR3 protein results from TCRdb running MiXCR on the multiplex PCR reads. The table records fewer than 350,000 distinct CDR3 sequences, approximately 20% of them present only once. The V call is TRBV9, the J call TRBJ2-3, with D perhaps matching TRBD2 (6 bases). Sequenced material: peripheral blood mononuclear cells (PBMCs), taken at new diagnosis, from a patient treated with antithyroid drugs. The source of this sequence is a female donor with Graves disease. This CDR3 reads CASSVGGIHTDTQYF. CDR3 sequence (DNA): TGTGCCAGCAGCGTAGGCGGGATCCACACAGATACGCAGTATTTT.